This T cell receptor (beta chain) was found in a study of early stage breast cancer tumors. The table came from immunoSEQ multiplex PCR; TCRdb's copy has only in-frame clones and leaves some out. Among some 30,000 clones listed, around 75% were seen once. Looked up from germline, CDR1 is SQVTM and CDR2 is ANQGSEA. This CDR3 region has 13 residues. The germline V and J ends were trimmed by 4 bases and 6 bases, with 14 bases remaining between them. This chain uses TRBV29-1 with TRBJ2-3; no clear D gene. This TCR derives from a person in their twenties or thirties with breast cancer. The sequencing input was breast tumor tissue. The CDR3 DNA follows: TGCAGCGTTGCTCTACATTGGACGGATACGCAGTATTTT. Translating gives CSVALHWTDTQYF.